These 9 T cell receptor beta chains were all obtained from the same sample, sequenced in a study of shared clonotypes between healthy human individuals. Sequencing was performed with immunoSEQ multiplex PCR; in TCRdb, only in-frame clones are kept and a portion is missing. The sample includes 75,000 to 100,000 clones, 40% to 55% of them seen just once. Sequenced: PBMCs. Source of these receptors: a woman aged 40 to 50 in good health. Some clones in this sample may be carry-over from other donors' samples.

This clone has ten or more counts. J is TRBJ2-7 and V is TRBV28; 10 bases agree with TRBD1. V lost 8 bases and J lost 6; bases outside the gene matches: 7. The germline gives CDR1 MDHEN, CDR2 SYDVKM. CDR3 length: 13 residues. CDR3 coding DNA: TGTGCCAGCTTCCGGGACAGGGGAGCCGAGCAGTACTTC. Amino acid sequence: CASFRDRGAEQYF.

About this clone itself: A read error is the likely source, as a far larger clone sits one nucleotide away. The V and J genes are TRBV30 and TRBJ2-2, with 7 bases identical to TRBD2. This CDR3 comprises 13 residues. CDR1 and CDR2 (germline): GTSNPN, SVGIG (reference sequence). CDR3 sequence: CAWERDRAGELSF. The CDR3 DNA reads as TGTGCCTGGGAGCGGGATCGGGCCGGGGAGCTGTCTTTT.

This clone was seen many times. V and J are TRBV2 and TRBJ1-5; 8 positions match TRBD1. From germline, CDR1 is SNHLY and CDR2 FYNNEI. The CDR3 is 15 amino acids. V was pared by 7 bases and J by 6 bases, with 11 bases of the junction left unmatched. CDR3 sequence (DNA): TGTGCCAGCACTGGGGGGACAGGCAGTAGTCAGCCCCAGCATTTT. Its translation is CASTGGTGSSQPQHF.

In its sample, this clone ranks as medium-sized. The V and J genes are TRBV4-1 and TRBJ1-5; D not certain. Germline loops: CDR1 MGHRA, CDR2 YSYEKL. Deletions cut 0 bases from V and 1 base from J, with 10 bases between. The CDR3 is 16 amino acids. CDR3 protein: CASSQDGGWSNQPQHF. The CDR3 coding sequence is TGCGCCAGCAGCCAAGATGGAGGTTGGAGCAATCAGCCCCAGCATTTT.

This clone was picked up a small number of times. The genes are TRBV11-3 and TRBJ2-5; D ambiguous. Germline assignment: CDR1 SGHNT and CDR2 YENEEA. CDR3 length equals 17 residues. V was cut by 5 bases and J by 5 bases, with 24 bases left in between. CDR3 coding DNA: TGTGCCAGCAGCCCCTCCCCGGCAGCCCCATTTAGGGAGACCCAGTACTTC. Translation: CASSPSPAAPFRETQYF.

DNA of the CDR3: TGTGCCAGCAGTTTATTGGGCGTGGTGGGCACCACCGAGACCCAGTACTTC. Translation: CASSLLGVVGTTETQYF. This chain connects TRBV28 to TRBJ2-5; no firm D call. Trimming stripped 1 base from V and 5 bases from J, with 20 bases between. The CDR3 runs to 17 residues. The germline V gene encodes CDR1 MDHEN and CDR2 SYDVKM.

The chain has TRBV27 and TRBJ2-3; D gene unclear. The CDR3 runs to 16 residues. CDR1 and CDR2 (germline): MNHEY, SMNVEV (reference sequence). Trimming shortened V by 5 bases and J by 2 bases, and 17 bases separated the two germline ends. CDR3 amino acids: CASSPQPRAYTDTQYF. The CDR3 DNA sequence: TGTGCCAGCAGTCCACAGCCTAGGGCGTACACAGATACGCAGTATTTT.

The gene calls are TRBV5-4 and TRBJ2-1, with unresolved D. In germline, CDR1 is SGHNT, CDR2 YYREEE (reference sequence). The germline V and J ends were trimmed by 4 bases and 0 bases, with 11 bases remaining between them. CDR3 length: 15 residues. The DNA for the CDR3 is TGTGCCAGCAGCCAAGAGGCGAGCTCCTACAATGAGCAGTTCTTC. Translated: CASSQEASSYNEQFF.

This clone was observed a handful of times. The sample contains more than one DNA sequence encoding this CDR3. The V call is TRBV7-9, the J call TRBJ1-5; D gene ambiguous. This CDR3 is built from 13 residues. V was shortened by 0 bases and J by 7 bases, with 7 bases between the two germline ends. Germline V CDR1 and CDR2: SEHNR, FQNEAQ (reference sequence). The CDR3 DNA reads TGTGCCAGCAGCTTAGCGGGGTCGCAGCCCCAGCATTTT. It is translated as CASSLAGSQPQHF. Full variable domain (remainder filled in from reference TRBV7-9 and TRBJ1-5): DTGVSQNPRHKITKRGQNVTFRCDPISEHNRLYWYRQTLGQGPEFLTYFQNEAQLEKSRLLSDRFSAERPKGSFSTLEIQRTEQGDSAMYLCASSLAGSQPQHFGDGTRLSIL.